This T cell receptor beta chain was captured in a study of T-cell memory formation after mild COVID-19. This clonotype was seen more than once but under ten times. CDR3 size: 16 residues. V was clipped by 4 bases and J by 5 bases; unmatched bases: 5. Germline V gives CDR1 SGHRS, CDR2 YFSETQ. MiXCR, run by TCRdb on the 5' RACE reads, gives a single entry per CDR3 protein. The sample carries 250,000 to 300,000 distinct CDR3 sequences, 15% recorded once. Sequencing used PBMCs or a T cell subset sorted from them (not recorded which). The source is a man between 18 and 29 years old who had mild COVID-19 (a few samples of this study predate the infection). Cell type and time point are not known. The V call is TRBV5-1, the J call TRBJ2-2; TRBD2 agrees at 13 bases. The CDR3 coding sequence is TGCGCCAGCAGCCGACTAGCGGGGGGATCTACCGGGGAGCTGTTTTTT. Translated, it gives CASSRLAGGSTGELFF.